The entry below gives a single T cell receptor beta chain sequence along with its context. Every patient had mismatch repair deficiency by PCR or immunohistochemistry. This record comes from a study of PD-1 blockade in mismatch repair-deficient tumors. The germline V and J ends were trimmed by 0 bases and 7 bases, with 0 bases remaining between them. This CDR3 has 10 residues. Germline values: CDR1 SQVTM, CDR2 ANQGSEA. Using immunoSEQ multiplex PCR, the repertoire was profiled, and TCRdb retains in-frame clones only, with some absent. Counted here are roughly 25,000 clones, approximately 83% occurring once; the ten biggest clones make up around 21%.

This clonotype was sampled from an adult with mismatch repair-deficient cancer. This chain joins TRBV29-1 and TRBJ1-4; D gene ambiguous. The sequencing here drew on peripheral blood, taken 12 weeks after starting pembrolizumab. The CDR3 DNA follows: TGCAGCGTTGAAGATGAAAAACTGTTTTTT. Amino acids: CSVEDEKLFF.